These T cell receptor beta chains were read from a single sample in a study of CD4 and CD8 cells across lung adenocarcinoma regions. MiXCR was run by TCRdb on the PCR reads, yielding one entry per CDR3 protein. The sample lists roughly 7,100 distinct CDR3 sequences; around 40% were seen once. Sequenced material: CD4+ T cells from the margin of a lung tumor. These receptors originate from a male donor with lung adenocarcinoma. The CD4 and CD8 labels of this study may be unreliable. Each CDR3 is given with its conserved first and last residue. D genes are given only for firm matches. Size values are once, few and many counts, or a class for expanded clones, and some rows have none.

>TRBD1|TRBV6-5|many|TRBJ2-5
TGTGCCAGCAGTTACTTTCTCCCGGGACAGCAAGAGACCCAGTACTTC
CASSYFLPGQQETQYF
>TRBD1|TRBV27|-|TRBJ2-7
TGTGCCAGCAGTAATACAGGGGGACTCAACGAGCAGTACTTC
CASSNTGGLNEQYF
>TRBD2|TRBV27|-|TRBJ2-3
TGTGCCAGCAGTTTACTAGCGGCCTTCACAGATACGCAGTATTTT
CASSLLAAFTDTQYF
>-|TRBV27|-|TRBJ2-5
TGTGCCAGCCTGACGGAGCAGTACTTC
CASLTEQYF
>-|TRBV6-2/TRBV6-3|-|TRBJ1-6
TGTGCCAGCAGTTACAATCTCTGGACTGATAATTCACCCCTCCACTTT
CASSYNLWTDNSPLHF
>-|TRBV6-1|-|TRBJ2-6
TGTGCCAGCAGTCCGCAGCTGGCTGGGGCCAACGTCCTGACTTTC
CASSPQLAGANVLTF
>-|TRBV6-5|many|TRBJ2-5
TGTGCCAGCAGTTACTATAGCGTGCCCCAAGAGACCCAGTACTTC
CASSYYSVPQETQYF
>-|TRBV6-1|-|TRBJ1-2
TGTGCCAGCAGTGAAGCAGAGAACTATGGCTACACCTTC
CASSEAENYGYTF
>-|TRBV6-1|once|TRBJ2-2
TGTGCCAGCAGTGGAATCGGAGTTAGCACCGATGCGCTGTTTTTT
CASSGIGVSTDALFF
>-|TRBV10-3|-|TRBJ2-2
TGTGCCATCAGGGGGACGGGGGAAACCGGGGAGCTGTTTTTT
CAIRGTGETGELFF
>-|TRBV24-1|few|TRBJ2-5
TGTGCCACCAGTGATGGGGGAGTCCAAGAGACCCAGTACTTC
CATSDGGVQETQYF
>-|TRBV10-1|-|TRBJ2-1
TGCGCCAGCAGTGCGGAAGGTTTCCATGAGCAGTTCTTC
CASSAEGFHEQFF
>-|TRBV10-1|medium-sized|TRBJ2-1
TGCGCCAGCAGTGAGCGGGGGGCTTCGATCGTTGAGCAGTTCTTC
CASSERGASIVEQFF
>-|TRBV6-1|-|TRBJ2-3
TGTGCCAGCAGGGGGGAGAGGGTCAAAGATATTCAGTATTTT
CASRGERVKDIQYF
>-|TRBV27|-|TRBJ2-5
TGTGCCAGCAGTTCCCGGGGCGGCAACGACCAGTACTTC
CASSSRGGNDQYF
>-|TRBV6-1|-|TRBJ2-3
TGTGCCAGCAGTGAAGCGGGGGTTAGGGGCAAAAACACGCAGTATTTT
CASSEAGVRGKNTQYF
>-|TRBV20-1|-|TRBJ2-5
TGCAGCGCGATCTCTCCCCCAGAGACCCAGTACTTC
CSAISPPETQYF
>TRBD1|TRBV6-6|large|TRBJ2-1
TGTGCCAGCAGGGGACAGGGGGCGCGGGATGAGCAGTTCTTC
CASRGQGARDEQFF
>TRBD2|TRBV6-4|few|TRBJ2-1
TGTGCCAGCACCAGCGGGGGGGGCTACAATGAGCAGTTCTTC
CASTSGGGYNEQFF
>-|TRBV27|-|TRBJ2-3
TGTGCCAGCAGCTCCGTAGGGGGGCCGCGGGCCAAAAACATGCAGTATTTC
CASSSVGGPRAKNMQYF
>TRBD1|TRBV9|-|TRBJ2-1
TGTGCCAGCAGCGCCGGACAGGGGGCCTACAATGAGCAGTTCTTC
CASSAGQGAYNEQFF
>-|TRBV24-1|-|TRBJ2-6
TGTGCCACCAGTGATCCTTATAGCTCTGGGGCCAACGTCCTGACTTTC
CATSDPYSSGANVLTF
>-|TRBV6-1|-|TRBJ2-2
TGTGCCAGCAGTGGAATCGCTGTGAGCACAGGGACGCAGTTTTTT
CASSGIAVSTGTQFF
>-|TRBV11-1|-|TRBJ2-3
TGTGCCAGCCTGGCGGGAGATGGGGGGGGCGGGGGCGGCGGCAAAGAGACGCAGTATTTT
CASLAGDGGGGGGGKETQYF
>-|TRBV6-1|medium-sized|TRBJ1-2
TGTGCCAGCAGTGAAGCGCTTGGGGGAGGTGGCTACACCTTC
CASSEALGGGGYTF
>TRBD2|TRBV6-1|hyperexpanded|TRBJ2-1
TGTGCCAGCAGTGAAACGTGGACTAGCGGGACCAATGAGCAGTTCTTC
CASSETWTSGTNEQFF
>TRBD2|TRBV6-1|-|TRBJ2-3
TGTGCCAGCAGGCTGCCGGGAGGCAAAAATACGCAGTATTTT
CASRLPGGKNTQYF
>-|TRBV6-5|-|TRBJ1-2
TGTGCCAGCAGTTACTCGGGGGGTAACTATGGCTACACCTTC
CASSYSGGNYGYTF